This T cell receptor beta chain appears in the sequencing data of a study of T cell responses to AZD1222 COVID-19 vaccine. This CDR3 contains 14 residues. Trimming took 5 bases from V and 2 from J, leaving 10 bases between them. The V gene's germline CDR1 is LNHDA and CDR2 SQIVND (reference sequence). The repertoire was sequenced with immunoSEQ multiplex PCR; TCRdb's copy has only in-frame clones and lacks some. This sample has over 150,000 clones; roughly nine tenths occur once, and the top ten carry over 1.2%. This specimen consisted of peripheral blood, obtained on day 0 of AZD1222 vaccination. The source of this sequence is an adult in good health. V gene TRBV19 combines with J gene TRBJ1-5, with D unclear. The CDR3 loop reads CASSPQGGNQPQHF. CDR3 in DNA: TGTGCCAGTAGTCCGCAAGGTGGCAATCAGCCCCAGCATTTT.